The 30 T cell receptor beta chains below come from one sample, sequenced in a study of graft-versus-host responses after intestinal transplantation. This table comes from immunoSEQ multiplex PCR, and its TCRdb copy is limited to in-frame clones, with some not included. Found here are roughly 4,700 clones, 25% to 35% of them singletons; the top ten hold about 25%. Irradiated stimulators labeled with violet dye, some 200,000 in number, were plated with some 200,000 CFSE-labeled responders. Material: alloreactive CD8+ T cells from a mixed lymphocyte reaction culture, obtained before transplantation. Subset noted: CFSE-low proliferating T cells sorted from roughly six-day pre-transplant mixed lymphocyte reaction (GvH or HvG direction). The receptors derive from a human patient who was an organ donor for intestinal transplantation.

The rearrangement links TRBV5-5 to TRBJ2-7; 7 positions agree with TRBD1. V gave up 4 bases and J gave up 2 bases; unmatched junction bases: 18. Germline lookup yields CDR1 SGHKS and CDR2 YYEKEE (reference sequence). This CDR3 is built from 18 residues. The CDR3 bases are TGTGCCAGCAGCCTCAGGGGGATCGGCACAGAAGATGCCTACGAGCAGTACGTC. This sequence encodes CASSLRGIGTEDAYEQYV.

The chain is built from TRBV5-6 and TRBJ2-3, with D possibly TRBD1 on 6 matching bases. Trimming took off 4 bases at V and 2 bases at J, with 14 bases between the two ends. Germline values: CDR1 SGHDT, CDR2 YYEEEE. The CDR3 length is 15 residues. The CDR3 is CASSPHRAYTDTQYF. In DNA, the CDR3 is TGTGCCAGCAGCCCGCACAGGGCCTACACAGATACGCAGTATTTT.

This clone was seen only a few times. The chain couples TRBV18 to TRBJ2-1; a weak D match, TRBD1 (6 bases). The CDR3 length is 12 residues. The germline gives CDR1 KGHSH, CDR2 LQKENI. V lost 3 bases, J lost 10 bases, and 10 bases lay in between. In DNA form, the CDR3 reads TGTGCCAGCTCACCGGCCGGGACAGAGCAGTTCTTC. It specifies CASSPAGTEQFF.

By share of the sample, this clone is medium-sized. Written as DNA, the CDR3 is TGTGCCAGCAGCCAAGTGTCCAGCTACAATGAGCAGTTCTTC. Amino acids: CASSQVSSYNEQFF. The gene calls are TRBV14 and TRBJ2-1; D unresolved. V gave up 1 base and J gave up 3 bases, with 7 bases separating them. This CDR3 has 14 residues. Germline CDR1 reads SGHDN; CDR2 reads FVKESK.

The chain links TRBV6-5 to TRBJ2-1, with 10 bases that match TRBD1. The V and J ends lost 4 bases and 4 bases, in that order; junction bases with no gene match: 4. From germline, CDR1 is MNHEY and CDR2 SVGAGI. This CDR3 comprises 15 residues. CDR3 DNA: TGTGCCAGCAGTTGGGGACAGGGGTCTTACAATGAGCAGTTCTTC. Translation gives CASSWGQGSYNEQFF.

This sequence joins TRBV4-1 and TRBJ2-2; no definite D call. With 4 bases removed from V and 13 bases from J, the gap between germline ends came to 22 bases. The CDR3 runs 15 residues. Per the germline V gene, CDR1 is MGHRA and CDR2 is YSYEKL. The CDR3 sequence: CASSPQIGSSRALFF. CDR3 DNA sequence: TGCGCCAGCAGCCCGCAGATAGGTTCTAGTAGAGCGCTGTTTTTT.

This clone turned up a few times. The CDR3 nucleotides read TGCGCCAGCAGCTTGGCCCCTGGGGCGCGTCATGGCTACACCTTC. This translates into CASSLAPGARHGYTF. The chain is built from TRBV5-1 and TRBJ1-2; a possible D gene is TRBD1 (5 bases). Germline V lookup: CDR1 SGHRS, CDR2 YFSETQ. Trimming took off 0 bases at V and 6 bases at J, with 15 bases between the two ends. The length of the CDR3 is 15 residues.

V usage is TRBV12-5 and J usage is TRBJ2-7, with D possibly TRBD1 on 6 matching bases. The germline V gene has CDR1 LGHNT and CDR2 FRNRAP. The CDR3 sequence is 13 residues long. Trimming cost V 6 bases and J 6 bases, with 15 bases left between them. This chain's CDR3 is CASGGQTGSEQYV. CDR3 bases: TGTGCTAGTGGGGGCCAGACAGGTTCCGAGCAGTACGTC.

The chain links TRBV6-6 to TRBJ1-2; D possibly corresponds to TRBD1 (5 bases). Germline V gene data show CDR1 as MNHNY and CDR2 as SVGAGI (reference sequence). With 2 bases removed from V and 2 bases from J, the gap between germline ends came to 12 bases. There are 15 residues in the CDR3. CDR3 sequence: CASSYGPTGNYGYTF. CDR3 bases: TGTGCCAGCAGTTACGGGCCAACAGGAAACTATGGCTACACCTTC.

The CDR3 loop is CASSSTPKDTEAFF. In DNA, the CDR3 is TGTGCCAGCAGCTCCACTCCAAAAGACACTGAAGCTTTCTTT. The V gene is TRBV6-1, the J gene TRBJ1-1; D not resolved. Germline CDR1 MNHNS, CDR2 SASEGT. Trimming cost V 6 bases and J 3 bases, with 14 bases left between them. The CDR3 consists of 14 residues.

CDR3 DNA: TGTGCCAGCAGCGCCGGGGGAAAATCCTACAATGAGCAGTTCTTC. This codes for CASSAGGKSYNEQFF. The chain combines TRBV9 with TRBJ2-1; D is possibly TRBD2 (6 bases). CDR1 is SGDLS, CDR2 YYNGEE, per germline. The CDR3 length is 15 residues. Trimming took 3 bases from V and 1 from J, leaving 11 bases between them.

This clone occurred once. The V gene is TRBV5-4, the J gene TRBJ1-1, with no clear D. Per the germline V gene, CDR1 is SGHNT and CDR2 is YYREEE (reference sequence). CDR3 length equals 15 residues. Trimming pared 4 bases from V and 4 bases from J, leaving 17 bases between. In DNA, the CDR3 is TGTGCCAGCAGCCTCACGGGAACAGTGCTCACTGAAGCTTTCTTT. Translation: CASSLTGTVLTEAFF.

CDR3 region: CASSLGTGGGQPQHF. DNA for the CDR3: TGTGCCAGCAGTTTAGGGACAGGGGGTGGTCAGCCCCAGCATTTT. V and J are TRBV27 and TRBJ1-5, with 11 positions matching TRBD1. This CDR3 is built from 15 residues. Germline V gives CDR1 MNHEY, CDR2 SMNVEV (reference sequence). After removal of 2 bases from V and 6 bases from J, the junction contained 3 bases not matched to a gene.

The rearrangement uses TRBV7-8 and TRBJ1-1, with D unresolved. With 5 bases removed from V and 3 bases from J, the gap between germline ends came to 16 bases. Germline V CDR1 and CDR2: SGHVS, FQNEAQ. There are 15 residues in the CDR3. The CDR3 reads CASSPAGRVYTEAFF. The CDR3 DNA is TGTGCCAGCAGCCCCGCCGGGAGGGTTTACACTGAAGCTTTCTTT.

This chain uses TRBV6-1 with TRBJ1-3; tentative D call: TRBD1 (5 bases). The CDR3 has 15 amino acids. V shed 5 bases and J shed 3 bases, with 14 bases lying between them. CDR1 MNHNS and CDR2 SASEGT come from the germline V gene. Here the CDR3 reads CASSPRTLYGNTIYF. The DNA of the CDR3 is TGTGCCAGCAGTCCCCGGACACTTTATGGAAACACCATATATTTT.

This clone occurred a few times. The chain combines TRBV6-5 with TRBJ1-1; D is uncertain. Germline CDR1 MNHEY, CDR2 SVGAGI. CDR3 length: 13 residues. V dropped 0 bases and J dropped 5 bases, with 7 bases sitting between them. Written as DNA, the CDR3 is TGTGCCAGCAGTTACTCCGGTTTTACTGAAGCTTTCTTT. It translates to CASSYSGFTEAFF.

The V call is TRBV5-4, the J call TRBJ2-4; 11 bases align to TRBD1. This CDR3 is 14 amino acids long. V lost 1 base, J lost 11 bases, and 5 bases stayed unmatched. CDR1 is SGHNT, CDR2 YYREEE, per germline (reference sequence). The CDR3 spells CASSLLGQGDFQYF. Here the CDR3 DNA reads TGTGCCAGCAGCTTGTTGGGACAGGGGGACTTTCAGTACTTC.

This clone was found a few times. The genes are TRBV27 and TRBJ2-2, with 7 nucleotides matching TRBD2. This CDR3 spans 17 amino acids. Trimming at V came to 3 bases and at J to 3 bases, leaving 10 bases not matched to a gene. Looked up from germline, CDR1 is MNHEY and CDR2 is SMNVEV (reference sequence). This CDR3 reads CASSFSPGGTYTGELFF. The CDR3 nucleotides read TGTGCCAGCAGTTTTAGTCCCGGGGGGACCTACACCGGGGAGCTGTTTTTT.

Only a few counts were recorded for this clone. The chain carries TRBV7-6 and TRBJ2-1, with 7 bases aligning to TRBD2. Germline V gives CDR1 SGHVS, CDR2 FNYEAQ. The CDR3 length is 13 residues. The J segment lost 9 bases and the V segment lost 5 bases, leaving 7 bases of the junction unmatched. The CDR3 sequence: CASSLGGGPEQFF. In DNA, the CDR3 is TGTGCCAGCAGCCTGGGCGGGGGTCCTGAGCAGTTCTTC. The full variable domain, completed using reference TRBV7-6 and TRBJ2-1, is GAGVSQSPRYKVTKRGQDVALRCDPISGHVSLYWYRQALGQGPEFLTYFNYEAQQDKSGLPNDRFSAERPEGSISTLTIQRTEQRDSAMYRCASSLGGGPEQFFGPGTRLTVL.

The chain combines TRBV7-3 with TRBJ1-2; D is perhaps TRBD1 (6 bases). Trimming removed 4 bases from V and 8 bases from J, with 17 bases in between. The CDR3 length is 14 residues. Per germline, CDR1 SGHTA and CDR2 FQGTGA. CDR3 coding DNA: TGTGCCAGCAGCTCTCAAGGGGGGGCAAGAGGCTACACCTTC. Protein sequence: CASSSQGGARGYTF.

This chain joins TRBV7-9 and TRBJ1-4; 9 bases match TRBD1. This CDR3 spans 16 amino acids. The ends lost 5 bases at V and 0 bases at J; junction bases unmatched: 4. CDR1 and CDR2 from the germline V gene are SEHNR and FQNEAQ (reference sequence). CDR3 region: CASSRQGDATNEKLFF. In nucleotides, the CDR3 is TGTGCCAGCAGCCGACAGGGGGATGCAACTAATGAAAAACTGTTTTTT.

This clone rates as medium-sized. This sequence joins TRBV30 and TRBJ1-1; D remains unclear. V was trimmed by 2 bases and J by 5 bases, leaving 3 bases between them. The V gene's germline CDR1 is GTSNPN and CDR2 SVGIG (reference sequence). The CDR3 extends over 10 amino acids. The CDR3 loop reads CAWSRTEAFF. The CDR3 DNA reads as TGTGCCTGGAGTCGTACTGAAGCTTTCTTT.

The chain has TRBV11-2 and TRBJ1-2; 7 bases align to TRBD1. The CDR3 runs to 16 residues. Trimming cost V 5 bases and J 4 bases; bases outside gene matches: 13. The germline V gene encodes CDR1 SGHAT and CDR2 FQNNGV. CDR3 protein: CASSRYQGVEGYGYTF. CDR3 in DNA: TGTGCCAGCAGCCGTTACCAGGGGGTAGAGGGCTATGGCTACACCTTC.

The CDR3 sequence: CASNKYPGNNEKLFF. The CDR3 coding sequence is TGTGCCAGTAATAAATATCCGGGAAATAATGAAAAACTGTTTTTT. This chain uses TRBV19 with TRBJ1-4; D ambiguous. The CDR3 is 15 residues long. The V gene's germline CDR1 is LNHDA and CDR2 SQIVND (reference sequence). Trimming shortened V by 7 bases and J by 4 bases, and 16 bases separated the two germline ends.

This clone counts as medium-sized. The rearrangement links TRBV21-1 to TRBJ2-1; TRBD2, the table's D call, lacks a check against the DNA. TRBV21-1 is a pseudogene segment. The CDR3 is 15 residues long. In nucleotides, the CDR3 is TGTGCCAGCACCCTCTGCGAGCGGGGGGCCCAGGAGCAGTTCTTC. It yields the protein CASTLCERGAQEQFF.

The rearrangement links TRBV29-1 to TRBJ2-7; possible D gene TRBD1, 6 bases. Looked up from germline, CDR1 is SQVTM and CDR2 is ANQGSEA. Trimming removed 4 bases from V and 6 bases from J, with 7 bases in between. This CDR3 is 10 amino acids long. CDR3 bases: TGCAGCGTTGGGGGGCGCGAGCAGTACGTC. Translated, it gives CSVGGREQYV.

The chain links TRBV6-6 to TRBJ2-7; TRBD1 agrees at 9 bases. The CDR3 consists of 15 residues. Germline lookup yields CDR1 MNHNY and CDR2 SVGAGI (reference sequence). J lost 1 base, V lost 6 bases, and 7 bases had no gene match. CDR3 DNA: TGTGCCAGCAGCCGGGACAGGGAGGGGTCCTACGAGCAGTACGTC. It encodes CASSRDREGSYEQYV.

This rearrangement joins TRBV25-1 to TRBJ1-1; 11 bases align to TRBD1. CDR1 MGHDK and CDR2 SYGVNS come from the germline V gene. Trimming removed 6 bases from V and 1 base from J; junction bases left unmatched: 10. The CDR3 runs 17 residues. The CDR3 coding sequence is TGTGCCAGCAGCCCGGGACAGGGGGTATTTAGGAACACTGAAGCTTTCTTT. This codes for CASSPGQGVFRNTEAFF.

This sequence joins TRBV7-9 and TRBJ2-3; D gene uncertain. V was shortened by 1 base and J by 3 bases, with 11 bases between the two germline ends. From germline, CDR1 is SEHNR and CDR2 FQNEAQ (reference sequence). The CDR3 covers 15 residues. CDR3 protein: CASSLGAGTTDTQYF. The CDR3 nucleotides are TGTGCCAGCAGCTTAGGGGCAGGTACGACAGATACGCAGTATTTT.

This clone has only a few counts. The chain links TRBV29-1 to TRBJ2-1; D remains unclear. The germline gives CDR1 SQVTM, CDR2 ANQGSEA. The CDR3 spans 12 residues. Trimming pared 5 bases from V and 4 bases from J, leaving 9 bases between. This CDR3 reads CSVFQAYNEQFF. The CDR3 DNA reads TGCAGCGTTTTCCAGGCTTACAATGAGCAGTTCTTC.